These 27 T cell receptor beta chains share one sample of origin, sequenced in a study of blood T cells in healthy people across ages. A J-beta primer mix and a sample-barcoded 5' primer were used in a second PCR of roughly 6 to 11 cycles. TCRdb reanalysed the 5' RACE reads using MiXCR and keeps one entry per CDR3 protein. The repertoire holds some 1.4 million distinct CDR3 sequences, with roughly 40% as singletons. Sequenced input: blood. All receptors derive from a woman younger than 35 in good health.

The chain employs TRBV10-3 and TRBJ2-3; possibly TRBD1 for D (5 bases). Trimming stripped 6 bases from V and 2 bases from J, with 18 bases between. Germline V CDR1 and CDR2: ENHRY, SYGVKD. The CDR3 sequence is 16 residues long. As DNA, the CDR3 is TGTGCCATCAGCCCCGGCGGACATCTCGACACAGATACGCAGTATTTT. Amino acid sequence: CAISPGGHLDTDTQYF.

This chain's CDR3 is CASSLGVSVQPQHF. The CDR3 DNA reads TGTGCCAGCAGTTTGGGGGTGAGCGTCCAGCCCCAGCATTTT. The chain uses TRBV28 and TRBJ1-5; possible D gene TRBD1, 5 bases. The CDR3 has 14 amino acids. Germline V lookup: CDR1 MDHEN, CDR2 SYDVKM. V lost 3 bases to trimming and J lost 7 bases, with 13 bases between them.

This clonotype was observed a few times. This sequence joins TRBV10-3 and TRBJ2-7; TRBD2 agrees at 7 bases. V trimming: 4 bases; J trimming: 7 bases; junction bases outside the gene matches: 7. Germline assignment: CDR1 ENHRY and CDR2 SYGVKD. The CDR3 consists of 13 residues. The CDR3 loop is CAISGGSYNEQYF. DNA of the CDR3: TGTGCCATCAGTGGCGGGAGCTACAATGAGCAGTACTTC.

This clonotype was seen more than once but under ten times. The CDR3 sequence is CASKISNNSPLHF. In DNA, the CDR3 is TGTGCCAGCAAGATCAGCAATAATTCACCCCTCCACTTT. The genes are TRBV6-5 and TRBJ1-6, with D unresolved. Germline CDR1 MNHEY, CDR2 SVGAGI. The CDR3 runs 13 residues. V lost 7 bases and J 5 bases, leaving 9 bases between the germline ends.

This clonotype was counted a few times. This sequence joins TRBV12-3 or TRBV12-4 and TRBJ2-1, with TRBD2 identical over 8 bases. The length of the CDR3 is 16 residues. V dropped 5 bases and J dropped 0; count of bases not matched to a gene: 6. In DNA, the CDR3 is TGTGCCAGCAGTCCCACCCGGGGGGGCTCCTACAATGAGCAGTTCTTC. Translating it yields CASSPTRGGSYNEQFF.

This clonotype has a handful of counts. This chain connects TRBV4-2 to TRBJ2-3; tentatively, D is TRBD2 (6 bases). The V and J ends lost 5 bases and 6 bases respectively, with 12 bases between them. The CDR3 is made up of 13 amino acids. CDR1 LGHNA and CDR2 YNFKEQ come from the germline V gene. CDR3: CASSGSSEDTQYF. CDR3 nucleotide sequence: TGTGCCAGCAGCGGGTCTAGCGAGGATACGCAGTATTTT.

In its sample, this clonotype was seen a few times. The genes are TRBV6-1 and TRBJ2-2; perhaps TRBD2 as D (6 bases). This CDR3 has 14 amino acids. Germline-derived CDR1 and CDR2 are MNHNS and SASEGT. V lost 2 bases to trimming and J lost 5 bases, with 9 bases between them. CDR3 in DNA: TGTGCCAGCAGTGAAATGGAGGGGACCGGGGAGCTGTTTTTT. Its translation: CASSEMEGTGELFF.

This clonotype occurred many times. The chain has TRBV11-2 and TRBJ2-5; possible D gene TRBD2, 6 bases. CDR1 SGHAT and CDR2 FQNNGV come from the germline V gene. This CDR3 comprises 16 residues. V was clipped by 4 bases and J by 4 bases, with 19 bases between them. The CDR3 coding sequence is TGTGCCAGCAGCTCAATCCTACCAGGGAGGAGAGAGACCCAGTACTTC. As protein: CASSSILPGRRETQYF.

This clonotype was seen a single time. Germline and junction disagree at one end, which may indicate a read error. The chain combines TRBV7-3 with TRBJ1-6; D is uncertain. The CDR3 is made up of 13 amino acids. Per the germline V gene, CDR1 is SGHTA and CDR2 is FQGTGA. CDR3 DNA sequence: TGTGCCAGCTCGTGGAACTATAATTCACCCCCCCACTTT. Translating it yields CASSWNYNSPPHF.

This chain links TRBV7-2 with TRBJ2-7; 8 bases line up with TRBD2. Germline lookup yields CDR1 SGHTA and CDR2 FQGNSA. The CDR3 covers 17 residues. J gave up 7 bases and V 1 base, and 15 bases lay outside the gene matches. CDR3 amino acids: CASSLVGRGAGYNEQYF. The CDR3 coding sequence is TGTGCCAGCAGCTTAGTGGGGCGGGGGGCTGGCTACAATGAGCAGTACTTC.

The chain has TRBV7-6 and TRBJ1-2; no reliable D call. V was shortened by 5 bases and J by 6 bases, with 13 bases between the two germline ends. Germline CDR1 is SGHVS and CDR2 is FNYEAQ. The CDR3 consists of 13 residues. The CDR3 coding sequence is TGTGCCAGCAGCGTAGGTCCTGGAGATGGCTACACCTTC. It specifies CASSVGPGDGYTF.

This chain links TRBV7-9 with TRBJ2-1; unclear D gene. Trimming pared 4 bases from V and 0 bases from J, leaving 13 bases between. From germline, CDR1 is SEHNR and CDR2 FQNEAQ (reference sequence). The CDR3 runs to 16 residues. The CDR3 DNA follows: TGTGCCAGCAGCTCCGCGACCCGGAGCTCCTACAATGAGCAGTTCTTC. Protein: CASSSATRSSYNEQFF.

The chain couples TRBV2 to TRBJ2-4, with no clear D. The CDR3 extends over 15 amino acids. The germline V gene encodes CDR1 SNHLY and CDR2 FYNNEI. V was trimmed by 1 base and J by 1 base, leaving 8 bases between them. The CDR3 region is CASSEVALAKNIQYF. In nucleotides, the CDR3 is TGTGCCAGCAGTGAAGTCGCATTGGCCAAAAACATTCAGTACTTC.

The chain has TRBV20-1 and TRBJ2-1; D not certain. CDR3 length: 13 amino acids. V lost 3 bases and J lost 5, with 11 bases in between. CDR1 DFQATT and CDR2 SNEGSKA come from the germline V gene (reference sequence). The DNA of the CDR3 is TGCAGTGCTAGGGCCACATGGAACAATGAGCAGTTCTTC. Its protein product is CSARATWNNEQFF.

The V gene is TRBV20-1, the J gene TRBJ2-7; D not resolved. The CDR3 runs 12 residues. CDR1 DFQATT and CDR2 SNEGSKA come from the germline V gene (reference sequence). The V and J ends lost 3 bases and 2 bases respectively, with 8 bases between them. CDR3 sequence (DNA): TGCAGTGCTAGCCCAACCACCTACGAGCAGTACTTC. It is translated as CSASPTTYEQYF.

The CDR3: CASSLGFQGGLSGEQFF. Here the CDR3 DNA reads TGTGCCAGCAGCCTAGGGTTCCAGGGGGGACTCTCCGGTGAGCAGTTCTTC. J is TRBJ2-1 and V is TRBV11-2; tentatively, D is TRBD1 (7 bases). The germline V and J ends were trimmed by 5 bases and 9 bases, with 26 bases remaining between them. CDR3 length equals 17 residues. CDR1 is SGHAT and CDR2 is FQNNGV in the germline V gene.

At least ten counts were recorded for this clonotype. The V and J genes are TRBV10-3 and TRBJ1-6; maybe TRBD1 (5 bases). Germline V gene data show CDR1 as ENHRY and CDR2 as SYGVKD. V dropped 2 bases and J dropped 6 bases, with 11 bases sitting between them. CDR3 size: 15 residues. CDR3: CAISEQQELNSPLHF. CDR3 bases: TGTGCCATCAGTGAGCAACAGGAGCTTAATTCACCCCTCCACTTT.

This clonotype has a count of ten or more. The CDR3 protein is CASSLHISNTEAFF. The CDR3 DNA is TGTGCCAGCAGCCTTCATATTTCGAACACTGAAGCTTTCTTT. V and J are TRBV6-2 or TRBV6-3 and TRBJ1-1; the D is unclear. V lost 6 bases to trimming and J lost 1 base, with 12 bases between them. This CDR3 contains 14 residues. Germline V gives CDR1 MNHEY, CDR2 SVGEGT.

The gene calls are TRBV24-1 and TRBJ2-1; 7 bases are shared with TRBD1. V was clipped by 0 bases and J by 5 bases; unmatched bases: 3. The germline V gene encodes CDR1 KGHDR and CDR2 SFDVKD. The CDR3 extends over 15 amino acids. This chain's CDR3 is CATSDLRQGNNEQFF. CDR3 in DNA: TGTGCCACCAGTGATTTGCGACAGGGAAACAATGAGCAGTTCTTC.

The table lists this clonotype with a few counts. This chain joins TRBV7-9 and TRBJ2-3; D might be TRBD1 (6 bases). V lost 6 bases to trimming and J lost 2 bases, with 21 bases between them. Looked up from germline, CDR1 is SEHNR and CDR2 is FQNEAQ (reference sequence). This CDR3 is 17 amino acids long. The CDR3 bases are TGTGCCAGCAGGCCGCTCCCGACAGGACATCACACAGATACGCAGTATTTT. This gives the protein CASRPLPTGHHTDTQYF.

This clonotype was observed at least ten times. The chain combines TRBV29-1 with TRBJ1-2, with 9 bases aligning to TRBD1. The CDR3 covers 13 residues. Trimming at V came to 1 base and at J to 6 bases, leaving 3 bases not matched to a gene. From germline, CDR1 is SQVTM and CDR2 ANQGSEA. The CDR3 region is CSVEGGTGNGYTF. CDR3 sequence (DNA): TGCAGCGTTGAAGGGGGGACAGGGAATGGCTACACCTTC.

This clonotype has a handful of counts. V is TRBV5-1 and J is TRBJ2-1; 7 bases are a match to TRBD2. CDR1 is SGHRS, CDR2 YFSETQ, per germline. The CDR3 runs 15 residues. J lost 6 bases, V lost 0 bases, and 6 bases had no gene match. The chain's CDR3 is CASSLGGRDANEQFF. The CDR3 DNA sequence: TGCGCCAGCAGCTTGGGAGGGAGGGACGCCAATGAGCAGTTCTTC.

This clonotype was observed a few times. The DNA of the CDR3 is TGTGCCAGCAGTGTCCGGACAGGGACCGTAGAGACCCAGTACTTC. Its protein product is CASSVRTGTVETQYF. This chain links TRBV25-1 with TRBJ2-5, with 8 bases aligning to TRBD1. This CDR3 is 15 amino acids long. V gave up 4 bases and J gave up 4 bases; unmatched junction bases: 8. Looked up from germline, CDR1 is MGHDK and CDR2 is SYGVNS.

The rearrangement joins TRBV29-1 to TRBJ2-5, with no clear D. There are 12 residues in the CDR3. Germline V gives CDR1 SQVTM, CDR2 ANQGSEA. Trimming removed 3 bases at V and 4 bases at J, with 9 bases between. The CDR3: CSVDGALETQYF. The DNA for the CDR3 is TGCAGCGTTGATGGTGCATTAGAGACCCAGTACTTC.

Of note for this clonotype: Compared with germline, one end of the junction differs, possibly owing to a read error. The chain couples TRBV30 to TRBJ1-2; no definite D call. Germline CDR1 and CDR2: GTSNPN and SVGIG (reference sequence). CDR3 size: 12 residues. The DNA of the CDR3 is TGTGCCGGGAGTCCCGGGAACTATGGCTACACCTTC. Its protein product is CAGSPGNYGYTF. The whole variable domain, filled in from reference TRBV30 and TRBJ1-2, reads SQTIHQWPATLVQPVGSPLSLECTVEGTSNPNLYWYRQAAGRGLQLLFYSVGIGQISSEVPQNLSASRPQDRQFILSSKKLLLSDSGFYLCAGSPGNYGYTFGSGTRLTVV.

This clonotype was counted only a few times. The chain employs TRBV12-5 and TRBJ2-3; unclear D gene. This CDR3 has 13 amino acids. CDR1 and CDR2 (germline): LGHNT, FRNRAP. V was cut by 1 base and J by 5 bases, with 7 bases left in between. CDR3 residues: CASGLDAVDTQYF. CDR3 nucleotides: TGTGCTAGTGGTTTGGACGCGGTAGATACGCAGTATTTT.

The V gene is TRBV2, the J gene TRBJ2-3, with 8 bases matching TRBD2. The trim removed 5 bases at V and 2 bases at J, leaving 9 bases unmatched. The CDR3 extends over 16 amino acids. CDR1 is SNHLY, CDR2 FYNNEI, per germline. The chain's CDR3 is CASSNRTSLYTDTQYF. CDR3 DNA sequence: TGTGCCAGCAGTAACAGGACTAGCCTATACACAGATACGCAGTATTTT.